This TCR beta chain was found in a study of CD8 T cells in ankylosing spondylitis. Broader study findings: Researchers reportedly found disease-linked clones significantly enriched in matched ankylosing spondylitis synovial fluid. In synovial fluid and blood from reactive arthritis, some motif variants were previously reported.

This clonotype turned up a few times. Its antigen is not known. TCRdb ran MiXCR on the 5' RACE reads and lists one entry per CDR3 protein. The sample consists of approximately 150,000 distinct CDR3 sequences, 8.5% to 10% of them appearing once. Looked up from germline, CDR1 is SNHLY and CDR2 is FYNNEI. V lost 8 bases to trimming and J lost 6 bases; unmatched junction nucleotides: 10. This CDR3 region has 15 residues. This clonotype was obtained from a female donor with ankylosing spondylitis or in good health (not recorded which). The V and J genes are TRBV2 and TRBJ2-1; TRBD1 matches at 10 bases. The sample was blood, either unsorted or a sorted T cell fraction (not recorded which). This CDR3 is CASPRRDRGRNEQFF. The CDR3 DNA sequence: TGTGCCAGCCCGCGTCGGGACAGGGGTCGCAATGAGCAGTTCTTC.